Listed below are T cell receptor beta chains from one sample, sequenced in a study of vaccination and CD4 T cells after COVID-19. The antigens for these receptors are not known. MiXCR, run by TCRdb on the PCR reads, gives a single entry per CDR3 protein. The table has 15,000 to 20,000 distinct CDR3 sequences, around 80% seen once; the top ten hold about 17%. The source was CD4+ T cells from blood, cultured in vitro, collected after SARS-CoV-2 vaccination. These receptors were collected from a human donor who received a COVID-19 vaccine. Both conserved end residues are part of each CDR3. D genes are given only for firm matches. A clone size is listed for some rows: how often the clone was seen (once, few, many), or a class if it is expanded.

V,D,J,size,CDR3,DNA
TRBV5-8,NA,TRBJ2-3,once,CASSWGVRRGTQYF,TGTGCCAGCAGTTGGGGGGTTCGTCGTGGAACGCAGTATTTT
TRBV25-1,NA,TRBJ2-4,NA,CASSVSPGVQYF,TGTGCCAGCAGTGTATCACCGGGAGTTCAGTACTTC
TRBV7-9,TRBD1,TRBJ2-7,NA,CASSLAGTVYEQYF,TGTGCCAGCAGCTTAGCGGGGACAGTTTACGAGCAGTACTTC
TRBV27,NA,TRBJ1-1,NA,CASSSPRGTRNTEAFF,TGTGCCAGCAGTTCCCCAAGGGGGACGCGGAACACTGAAGCTTTCTTT
TRBV6-1,NA,TRBJ2-7,once,CASRRTYSYEQYF,TGTGCCAGCAGACGGACATACTCCTACGAGCAGTACTTC
TRBV6-1,TRBD1,TRBJ1-5,NA,CASNWDSSNQPQHF,TGTGCCAGCAATTGGGACAGCAGCAATCAGCCCCAGCATTTT
TRBV5-8,TRBD1,TRBJ1-5,few,CASSLGQGTGQPQHF,TGTGCCAGCAGCTTGGGACAGGGGACGGGTCAGCCCCAGCATTTT
TRBV12-3/TRBV12-4,NA,TRBJ1-2,NA,CASSLGAVRGGYTF,TGTGCCAGCAGTTTAGGTGCGGTCAGGGGCGGCTACACCTTC
TRBV24-1,TRBD1,TRBJ2-5,once,CATSDRDRGQETQYF,TGTGCCACCAGTGACCGGGACAGGGGGCAAGAGACCCAGTACTTC
TRBV29-1,NA,TRBJ1-2,once,CSVEDLIVYGYTF,TGCAGCGTTGAAGATCTAATAGTCTATGGCTACACCTTC
TRBV2,NA,TRBJ1-2,NA,CASSFYRDYTF,TGTGCCAGCAGTTTCTACCGGGACTACACCTTC
TRBV19,TRBD1,TRBJ1-6,NA,CASSLRTGNHSPLHF,TGTGCCAGTAGTCTCCGGACAGGGAATCATTCACCCCTCCACTTT
TRBV2,NA,TRBJ1-2,NA,CASSGRGDSRYGYTF,TGTGCCAGCAGTGGGCGGGGGGACTCCAGGTATGGCTACACCTTC
TRBV11-3,TRBD1,TRBJ2-3,NA,CASSPRQGATDTQYF,TGTGCCAGCAGCCCTCGACAGGGGGCAACAGATACGCAGTATTTT
TRBV30,TRBD1,TRBJ1-2,NA,CAWSGFRQGAFGYTF,TGTGCCTGGAGCGGCTTCCGACAGGGGGCTTTTGGCTACACCTTC
TRBV27,NA,TRBJ2-7,NA,CASSSHQDNSYEQYF,TGTGCCAGCAGTTCACATCAGGACAACTCCTACGAGCAGTACTTC
TRBV15,TRBD2,TRBJ2-2,few,CATSSGGAWSGELFF,TGTGCCACCAGCAGCGGGGGGGCTTGGAGCGGGGAGCTGTTTTTT
TRBV7-2,TRBD1,TRBJ1-1,NA,CASSAGGTRNTEAFF,TGTGCCAGCAGCGCAGGGGGGACAAGGAACACTGAAGCTTTCTTT
TRBV20-1,NA,TRBJ1-1,NA,CSARGEGSKTEAFF,TGCAGTGCTAGAGGGGAGGGAAGTAAGACTGAAGCTTTCTTT
TRBV7-9,NA,TRBJ2-2,NA,CASSLTAIGELFF,TGTGCCAGCAGCTTAACGGCGATCGGGGAGCTGTTTTTT
TRBV20-1,TRBD2,TRBJ2-3,NA,CSARLAGLPDTQYF,TGCAGTGCTAGACTAGCGGGGTTACCAGATACGCAGTATTTT
TRBV11-2,TRBD1,TRBJ1-2,NA,CASSLGHRGSYGYTF,TGTGCCAGCAGCTTAGGTCACAGGGGGAGCTATGGCTACACCTTC
TRBV7-9,NA,TRBJ1-1,NA,CASSPHARANTEAFF,TGTGCCAGCAGCCCGCATGCCCGGGCGAACACTGAAGCTTTCTTT
TRBV7-6,NA,TRBJ2-5,NA,CASSSPGRNSGTQYF,TGTGCCAGCAGCTCTCCCGGCAGGAACTCAGGGACCCAGTACTTC
TRBV11-3,TRBD2,TRBJ2-5,NA,CASSLLAGGGETQYF,TGTGCCAGCAGCTTACTAGCGGGGGGCGGAGAGACCCAGTACTTC